The entry below gives a single TCR beta chain sequence along with its context. This record comes from a study of blood T cell repertoires in COVID-19. For the study at large: The study drew acute and convalescent COVID-19 samples from the United States, Italy and Spain.

In the original analysis: The assay estimated nucleated cells by amplifying reference gene primers. Assay: immunoSEQ multiplex PCR; the TCRdb copy retains only in-frame clones and omits some. The V and J calls and the clone size are those of that table, but D and trimming were determined from the DNA. The sample holds 140,000 or so clones, approximately 73% seen once. Germline loops: CDR1 MGHDK, CDR2 SYGVNS. The CDR3 has 16 amino acids. Trimming cost V 1 base and J 2 bases, with 14 bases left between them. Material for sequencing was peripheral blood. This sequence was found in a man aged 55-75 years with acute or convalescent COVID-19. The chain is built from TRBV25-1 and TRBJ2-5, with a possible D match to TRBD1 (6 bases). The CDR3 DNA sequence: TGTGCCAGCAGTGAATTAGAGACAGGATATCAAGAGACCCAGTACTTC. It is translated as CASSELETGYQETQYF.